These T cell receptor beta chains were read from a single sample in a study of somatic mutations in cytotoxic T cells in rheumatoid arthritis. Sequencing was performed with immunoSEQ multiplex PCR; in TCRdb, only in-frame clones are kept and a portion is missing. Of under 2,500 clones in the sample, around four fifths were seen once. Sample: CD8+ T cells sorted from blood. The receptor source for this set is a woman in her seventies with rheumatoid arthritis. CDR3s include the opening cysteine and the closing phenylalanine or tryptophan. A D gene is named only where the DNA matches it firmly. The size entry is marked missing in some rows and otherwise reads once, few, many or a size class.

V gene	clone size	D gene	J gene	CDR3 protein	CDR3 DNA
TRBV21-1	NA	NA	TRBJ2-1	CASSKGWRKTVPSSYNEQFF	TGTGCCAGCAGCAAAGGATGGCGAAAGACTGTACCCAGCTCCTACAATGAGCAGTTCTTC
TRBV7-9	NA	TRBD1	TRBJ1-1	CASSLARDRAFF	TGTGCCAGCAGCTTAGCGCGGGACAGAGCTTTCTTT
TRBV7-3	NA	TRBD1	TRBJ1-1	CASRFSGGAGEAFF	TGTGCCAGCAGATTCTCAGGGGGCGCGGGTGAAGCTTTCTTT
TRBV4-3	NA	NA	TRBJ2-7	CASSQVADTSYEQYF	TGCGCCAGCAGCCAAGTAGCGGACACCTCCTACGAGCAGTACTTC
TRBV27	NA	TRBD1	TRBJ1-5	CASSDRTGGGQPQHF	TGTGCCAGCAGTGATCGGACAGGTGGAGGTCAGCCCCAGCATTTT
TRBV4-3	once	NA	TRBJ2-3	CASSQDRDGLSSTDTQYF	TGCGCCAGCAGCCAAGATAGGGATGGACTTTCTAGCACAGATACGCAGTATTTT
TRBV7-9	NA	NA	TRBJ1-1	CASSRGGDTFEAFF	TGTGCCAGCAGCCGGGGGGGGGACACGTTCGAAGCTTTCTTT
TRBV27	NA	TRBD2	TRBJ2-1	CASSSPLAGGRDEQFF	TGTGCCAGCAGTTCTCCTCTAGCGGGAGGGAGGGATGAGCAGTTCTTC
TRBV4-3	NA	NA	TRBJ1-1	CASSQDLENTEAFF	TGCGCCAGCAGCCAAGATTTAGAAAACACTGAAGCTTTCTTT
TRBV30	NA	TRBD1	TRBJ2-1	CAWSSEDRGNEQFF	TGTGCCTGGAGTTCAGAGGACAGGGGCAATGAGCAGTTCTTC
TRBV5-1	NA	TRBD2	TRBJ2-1	CASSPNGLANLNEQFF	TGCGCCAGCAGCCCTAACGGACTAGCGAACCTAAATGAGCAGTTCTTC
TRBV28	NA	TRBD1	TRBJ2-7	CASSFSGTASSYEQYF	TGTGCCAGCAGTTTTAGTGGGACAGCCTCCTCCTACGAGCAGTACTTC
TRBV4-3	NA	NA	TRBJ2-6	CASSQEESISGANVLTF	TGCGCCAGCAGCCAGGAGGAGTCGATCTCTGGGGCCAACGTCCTGACTTTC
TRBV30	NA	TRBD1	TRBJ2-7	CAWAKGTGSYEQYF	TGTGCCTGGGCGAAAGGGACAGGGTCCTACGAGCAGTACTTC
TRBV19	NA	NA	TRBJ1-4	CASRDTGEKLFF	TGTGCCAGCCGGGACACCGGTGAAAAACTGTTTTTT
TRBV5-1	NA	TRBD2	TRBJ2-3	CASSLVGLAGGPSTDTQYF	TGCGCCAGCAGCTTGGTAGGACTAGCGGGAGGACCTAGCACAGATACGCAGTATTTT
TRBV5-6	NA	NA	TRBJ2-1	CASSLVNNEQFF	TGTGCCAGCAGCTTGGTAAACAATGAGCAGTTCTTC
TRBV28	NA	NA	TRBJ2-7	CASRLIRGSYEQYF	TGTGCCAGCCGGTTGATACGAGGGTCCTACGAGCAGTACTTC
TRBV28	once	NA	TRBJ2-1	CASSDGTYNEQFF	TGTGCCAGCAGTGACGGGACCTACAATGAGCAGTTCTTC
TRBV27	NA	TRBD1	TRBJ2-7	CASSPSGTGGYEQYF	TGTGCCAGCAGTCCGTCCGGGACAGGGGGCTACGAGCAGTACTTC
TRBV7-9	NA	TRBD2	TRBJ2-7	CASSSSGSGSYEQYF	TGTGCCAGCAGCTCGAGCGGGAGTGGGTCCTACGAGCAGTACTTC
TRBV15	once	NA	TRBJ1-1	CATSRETDITNTEAFF	TGTGCCACCAGCAGGGAGACGGACATCACGAACACTGAAGCTTTCTTT
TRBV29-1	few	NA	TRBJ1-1	CSVEVNSKAFF	TGCAGCGTTGAGGTAAACAGTAAAGCTTTCTTT